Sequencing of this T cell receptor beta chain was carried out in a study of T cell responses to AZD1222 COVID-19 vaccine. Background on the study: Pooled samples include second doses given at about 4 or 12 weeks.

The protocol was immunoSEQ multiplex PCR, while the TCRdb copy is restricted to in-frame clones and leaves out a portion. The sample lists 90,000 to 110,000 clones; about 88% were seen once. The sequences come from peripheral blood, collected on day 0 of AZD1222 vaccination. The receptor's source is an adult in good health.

The DNA of the CDR3 is TGTGCCAGCAGTTTTAGGAGGGCCGGCACCGGGGAGCTGTTTTTT. It codes for CASSFRRAGTGELFF. The J gene is TRBJ2-2, the V gene TRBV28; D may be TRBD2 (6 bases). V was shortened by 3 bases and J by 4 bases, with 12 bases between the two germline ends. CDR1 is MDHEN, CDR2 SYDVKM, per germline. The CDR3 contains 15 residues.